This record concerns one TCR beta chain sequence. These data belong to a study of cytomegalovirus exposure and HLA in healthy donors. As for the study in general: Ancestry clustering placed 81% of under 450 genotyped donors in the Caucasian-associated cluster.

A multiplex PCR was run with 60 Vbeta primers and 13 Jbeta primers. In the original workflow: About 88 million unique TCR beta chains, 9.5 million to 11 million of them shared, were counted by a later analysis. Assay: immunoSEQ multiplex PCR; the TCRdb copy retains only in-frame clones and omits some. V and J calls and clone size come straight from that table; D and trimming were deduced from the DNA. This table has about 89,000 clones, roughly two thirds appearing once. Sequencing was performed on PBMCs. The sequence was collected from a woman in her twenties or thirties in good health and CMV-seronegative.

The CDR3 loop reads CASSEQGLGYTF. DNA of the CDR3: TGTGCCAGCAGCGAACAGGGTCTCGGCTACACCTTC. This rearrangement joins TRBV5-4 to TRBJ1-2, with a tentative D call TRBD1 (6 bases). From germline, CDR1 is SGHNT and CDR2 YYREEE (reference sequence). Trimming removed 4 bases from V and 8 bases from J, with 12 bases in between. The CDR3 loop spans 12 amino acids.